The next 23 T cell receptor beta chains were all read from a single sample in a study of early stage breast cancer tumors. Produced via immunoSEQ multiplex PCR; TCRdb's table is partial and in-frame only. The sample lists about 41,000 clones, about three quarters occurring once. The sequenced material came from blood. The origin of the receptors is a person between 50 and 60 years old with breast cancer.

V and J are TRBV27 and TRBJ2-6, with D possibly TRBD1 on 5 matching bases. Germline-derived CDR1 and CDR2 are MNHEY and SMNVEV (reference sequence). The V end lost 5 bases, the J end lost 0 bases, and 17 bases lay between the germline ends. This CDR3 has 18 residues. The CDR3 protein is CASSLRASGFSGANVLTF. CDR3 nucleotide sequence: TGTGCCAGCAGTCTACGTGCGTCAGGGTTCTCTGGGGCCAACGTCCTGACTTTC.

This clone has a single count. The chain couples TRBV28 to TRBJ2-5; TRBD2 might be the D (5 bases). This CDR3 contains 15 residues. Germline CDR1 is MDHEN and CDR2 is SYDVKM. The V gene lost 8 bases and the J gene lost 1 base, with 17 bases spanning the gap. The CDR3 sequence: CASGLRGQPQETQYF. The CDR3 DNA reads TGTGCCAGCGGATTACGCGGGCAGCCCCAAGAGACCCAGTACTTC.

A single count supports this clone. The chain is built from TRBV19 and TRBJ2-7, with TRBD1 matching 7 bases. The CDR3 totals 15 residues. The junction had 11 bases not matched to a gene; V was cut back by 5 bases and J by 4 bases. Per germline, CDR1 LNHDA and CDR2 SQIVND (reference sequence). CDR3 nucleotides: TGTGCCAGTAGTTCCATCCGGGACAGACTATACGAGCAGTACTTC. It specifies CASSSIRDRLYEQYF.

This clone has only a few counts. V and J are TRBV19 and TRBJ1-4; maybe TRBD1 (6 bases). The CDR3 has 14 residues. Germline V CDR1 and CDR2: LNHDA, SQIVND (reference sequence). The V and J ends lost 10 bases and 5 bases respectively, with 17 bases between them. CDR3 sequence reads: CATSDPGTNEKLFF. CDR3 in DNA: TGTGCCACGTCAGACCCCGGGACAAATGAAAAACTGTTTTTT. Full variable domain (remainder filled in from reference TRBV19 and TRBJ1-4): DGGITQSPKYLFRKEGQNVTLSCEQNLNHDAMYWYRQDPGQGLRLIYYSQIVNDFQKGDIAEGYSVSREKKESFPLTVTSAQKNPTAFYLCATSDPGTNEKLFFGSGTQLSVL.

The chain is built from TRBV27 and TRBJ2-3, with TRBD2 matching 8 bases. The CDR3 sequence is 13 residues long. The germline V gene has CDR1 MNHEY and CDR2 SMNVEV (reference sequence). V shed 6 bases and J 1 base; nucleotides not matched to a gene: 0. The CDR3 coding sequence is TGTGCCAGCAGGCGGGGGGGCACAGATACGCAGTATTTT. Translating it yields CASRRGGTDTQYF.

The V gene is TRBV11-2, the J gene TRBJ2-3; tentative D call: TRBD2 (5 bases). The V and J ends lost 7 bases and 4 bases respectively, with 15 bases between them. CDR1 and CDR2 (germline): SGHAT, FQNNGV. The CDR3 consists of 14 residues. In DNA, the CDR3 is TGTGCCAGCACCCCGGGCTCGAGGGCAGATACGCAGTATTTT. As protein: CASTPGSRADTQYF.

The V and J genes are TRBV2 and TRBJ2-5; 7 bases agree with TRBD2. Germline CDR1 reads SNHLY; CDR2 reads FYNNEI. The CDR3 is 14 residues long. V lost 6 bases and J lost 2; bases outside the gene matches: 6. The CDR3 DNA reads TGTGCCAGCAGCCTTGGGAGGGAGCAAGAGACCCAGTACTTC. Protein sequence: CASSLGREQETQYF.

This chain connects TRBV30 to TRBJ1-1; TRBD1 is a possible D gene (6 bases). The CDR3 covers 14 residues. Germline V gene lookup returns CDR1 GTSNPN and CDR2 SVGIG (reference sequence). Between the trimmed V and J ends, which lost 6 bases and 1 base, there was a span of 15 bases. The CDR3 here is CACHRTEKNTEAFF. Here the CDR3 DNA reads TGTGCCTGCCATAGGACAGAGAAGAACACTGAAGCTTTCTTT.

The chain carries TRBV6-5 and TRBJ1-2; 7 nucleotides line up with TRBD1. The CDR3 contains 12 residues. Germline V CDR1 and CDR2: MNHEY, SVGAGI. CDR3 sequence: CATGARGYGYTF. In DNA form, the CDR3 reads TGTGCTACAGGGGCACGGGGCTATGGCTACACCTTC.

The chain carries TRBV2 and TRBJ2-7, with 7 bases that match TRBD1. The CDR3 extends over 12 amino acids. The ends lost 6 bases at V and 6 bases at J; junction bases unmatched: 5. CDR1 and CDR2 (germline): SNHLY, FYNNEI. The CDR3 DNA sequence: TGTGCCAGCAGCACGACAGGGCCCGAGCAGTACGTC. Protein sequence: CASSTTGPEQYV.

In this sample, this clone turned up once. The chain carries TRBV18 and TRBJ2-5; TRBD1 agrees at 8 bases. In germline, CDR1 is KGHSH, CDR2 LQKENI. The CDR3 loop spans 13 amino acids. The J segment lost 7 bases and the V segment lost 3 bases, leaving 4 bases of the junction unmatched. The CDR3 reads CASSPDRVGTQYF. The CDR3 bases are TGTGCCAGCTCACCGGACAGGGTGGGGACCCAGTACTTC. The whole variable domain, remainder taken from reference TRBV18 and TRBJ2-5, is NAGVMQNPRHLVRRRGQEARLRCSPMKGHSHVYWYRQLPEEGLKFMVYLQKENIIDESGMPKERFSAEFPKEGPSILRIQQVVRGDSAAYFCASSPDRVGTQYFGPGTRLLVL.

The V and J genes are TRBV7-8 and TRBJ2-2; a possible D gene is TRBD2 (5 bases). The germline CDR1 and CDR2 sequences are SGHVS and FQNEAQ. The ends were cut back, 8 bases at V and 7 bases at J, with 11 bases in the middle. The CDR3 contains 12 residues. The CDR3 region is CASPGYGGELFF. The CDR3 coding sequence is TGTGCCAGCCCGGGGTACGGCGGGGAGCTGTTTTTT.

A few counts support this clone. The chain combines TRBV19 with TRBJ1-1; 9 nucleotides align to TRBD1. V gave up 6 bases and J gave up 8 bases; unmatched junction bases: 10. From germline, CDR1 is LNHDA and CDR2 SQIVND (reference sequence). This CDR3 region has 14 residues. CDR3 amino acids: CASRRDRDPAEAFF. DNA of the CDR3: TGTGCCAGTAGACGGGACAGGGATCCCGCGGAAGCTTTCTTT.

As to this clone: Other DNA variants within this sample encode the same CDR3. The chain couples TRBV5-1 to TRBJ2-7; TRBD1 matches 11 bases. The germline V gene has CDR1 SGHRS and CDR2 YFSETQ. Trimming at V came to 0 bases and at J to 2 bases, leaving 1 base not matched to a gene. This CDR3 spans 15 amino acids. The chain's CDR3 is CASSLEGQGAYEQYF. CDR3 in DNA: TGCGCCAGCAGCTTGGAGGGACAGGGGGCCTACGAGCAGTACTTC.

This clone was seen only a few times. The rearrangement joins TRBV6-4 to TRBJ1-5, with D possibly TRBD1 on 6 matching bases. The CDR3 is 16 residues long. Germline CDR1 MRHNA, CDR2 SNTAGT. V was cut by 0 bases and J by 5 bases, with 14 bases left in between. Written as DNA, the CDR3 is TGTGCCAGCAGTGACTCATGGGGGGGCGATGATCAGCCCCAGCATTTT. Amino acids: CASSDSWGGDDQPQHF.

This chain uses TRBV7-9 with TRBJ1-1; tentative D call: TRBD1 (6 bases). The CDR3 has 15 residues. Germline lookup yields CDR1 SEHNR and CDR2 FQNEAQ (reference sequence). V was clipped by 5 bases and J by 1 base, with 14 bases between them. Here the CDR3 reads CASSVPGHENTEAFF. The CDR3 bases are TGTGCCAGCAGCGTCCCGGGACATGAGAACACTGAAGCTTTCTTT.

This chain links TRBV10-1 with TRBJ2-4, with D possibly TRBD2 on 6 matching bases. Germline assignment: CDR1 WNHNN and CDR2 SYGVQD (reference sequence). Trimming pared 4 bases from V and 8 bases from J, leaving 15 bases between. CDR3 length: 14 amino acids. For the CDR3, the DNA is TGCGCCAGCAGTGTACGGGAGAGAATGGACATTCAGTACTTC. It codes for CASSVRERMDIQYF.

The chain carries TRBV11-3 and TRBJ2-1; 9 nucleotides line up with TRBD1. V trimming: 5 bases; J trimming: 2 bases; junction bases outside the gene matches: 4. Germline V gives CDR1 SGHNT, CDR2 YENEEA. The CDR3 consists of 15 residues. The CDR3 reads CASSRDRDTYNEQFF. As DNA, the CDR3 is TGTGCCAGCAGCAGGGACAGGGACACCTACAATGAGCAGTTCTTC.

The CDR3 here is CASSMNRGRIQMNTEAFF. DNA of the CDR3: TGTGCCAGTAGTATGAACAGGGGGCGAATCCAGATGAACACTGAAGCTTTCTTT. The rearrangement links TRBV19 to TRBJ1-1; 9 nucleotides match TRBD1. The CDR3 loop spans 18 amino acids. Looked up from germline, CDR1 is LNHDA and CDR2 is SQIVND (reference sequence). Trimming removed 3 bases from V and 0 bases from J; junction bases left unmatched: 11.

This rearrangement joins TRBV27 to TRBJ2-7; TRBD2 matches 9 bases. The germline CDR1 and CDR2 sequences are MNHEY and SMNVEV (reference sequence). V was clipped by 6 bases and J by 2 bases; unmatched bases: 8. This CDR3 region has 15 residues. The CDR3 region is CASREGLAPTYEQYF. In DNA, the CDR3 is TGTGCCAGCAGGGAAGGACTAGCGCCGACCTACGAGCAGTACTTC.

The V and J genes are TRBV19 and TRBJ1-4; D gene uncertain. Between the trimmed V and J ends, which lost 3 bases and 5 bases, there was a span of 7 bases. CDR3 length equals 13 residues. Per the germline V gene, CDR1 is LNHDA and CDR2 is SQIVND (reference sequence). This chain's CDR3 is CASSIRYNEKLFF. As DNA, the CDR3 is TGTGCCAGTAGTATCCGGTACAATGAAAAACTGTTTTTT.

In this sample, this clone turned up a few times. The rearrangement uses TRBV5-1 and TRBJ2-1; D not certain. The CDR3 has 12 residues. Germline V gene sequence: CDR1 SGHRS, CDR2 YFSETQ. V was trimmed by 4 bases and J by 8 bases, leaving 10 bases between them. Written as DNA, the CDR3 is TGCGCCAGCAGCAACTTATACGATGAGCAGTTCTTC. This encodes CASSNLYDEQFF.

The chain combines TRBV27 with TRBJ2-5; perhaps TRBD2 as D (5 bases). V was trimmed by 5 bases and J by 2 bases, leaving 15 bases between them. Germline V gene lookup returns CDR1 MNHEY and CDR2 SMNVEV (reference sequence). The CDR3 has 15 amino acids. The CDR3 DNA is TGTGCCAGCAGTCCACAAGGACTTATTCAAGAGACCCAGTACTTC. This gives the protein CASSPQGLIQETQYF.